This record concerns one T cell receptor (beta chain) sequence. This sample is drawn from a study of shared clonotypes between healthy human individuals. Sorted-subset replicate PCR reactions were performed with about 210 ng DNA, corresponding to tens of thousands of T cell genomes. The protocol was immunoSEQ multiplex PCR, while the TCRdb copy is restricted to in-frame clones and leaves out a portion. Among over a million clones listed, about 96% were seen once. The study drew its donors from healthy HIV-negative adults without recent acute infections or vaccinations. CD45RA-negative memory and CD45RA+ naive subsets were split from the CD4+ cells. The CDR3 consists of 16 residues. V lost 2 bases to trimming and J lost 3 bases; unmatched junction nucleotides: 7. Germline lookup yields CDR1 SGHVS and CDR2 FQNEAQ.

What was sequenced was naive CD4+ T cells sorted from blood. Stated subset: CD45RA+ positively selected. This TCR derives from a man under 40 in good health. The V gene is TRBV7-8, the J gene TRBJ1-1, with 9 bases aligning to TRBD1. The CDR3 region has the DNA TGTGCCAGCAGCTTAACTGGGACAGGGACATACACTGAAGCTTTCTTT. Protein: CASSLTGTGTYTEAFF.